This T cell receptor (beta chain) came from a study of T cell repertoires in cytomegalovirus infection. Study-level points and caveats: Within the response measured ex vivo, HLA-C-restricted CMV-specific TCR beta clonotypes were dominant.

In germline, CDR1 is SGHTA, CDR2 FQGTGA. The CDR3 contains 14 residues. V was clipped by 3 bases and J by 8 bases, with 11 bases between them. TCRdb re-analysed the reads in MiXCR, keeping a single row per CDR3 protein. The repertoire includes 200,000 to 300,000 distinct CDR3 sequences, around 12% of them detected once, and approximately 1.8% sits in the top ten. On this clonotype itself: Its antigen is undetermined.

The clonotype originates from a human donor in good health (CMV status not recorded). Some clones in this sample may be carry-over from other donors' samples. V and J are TRBV7-3 and TRBJ1-6, with D possibly TRBD1 on 6 matching bases. Material for sequencing was PBMCs. CDR3 region: CASSFLDSYSPLHF. As DNA, the CDR3 is TGTGCCAGCAGCTTCTTGGACAGTTATTCACCCCTCCACTTT. Looking up the rest from reference TRBV7-3 and TRBJ1-6 gives the full variable domain: GAGVSQTPSNKVTEKGKYVELRCDPISGHTALYWYRQSLGQGPEFLIYFQGTGAADDSGLPNDRFFAVRPEGSVSTLKIQRTERGDSAVYLCASSFLDSYSPLHFGNGTRLTVT.